The sequence of this T cell receptor (beta chain) was determined in a study of persistence of HIV-infected CD4 T cells. Whole-study context: The sample holds CD4+ T cells responsive to CMV or HIV-1 Gag.

The CDR3 spans 13 residues. Trimming took 7 bases from V and 7 from J, leaving 17 bases between them. Germline V gene sequence: CDR1 MNHEY, CDR2 SVGAGI. This was the immunoSEQ version 4 assay in survey mode. Data came from immunoSEQ multiplex PCR; TCRdb stores just in-frame clones and leaves some out. Counted here are tens of thousands of clones, roughly 78% occurring once; the ten biggest clones make up 0.75% to 0.9%. Stimulation used approximately 9.5 ug/mL lysate from CMV-infected fibroblasts. Memory cells lacking CD40L and CD69 with high CD45RO were sorted. Donors had CD4+ T cell counts above 400 cells/uL and were CMV-seropositive. A note on this clone: Its matching antigen is unknown.

The chain employs TRBV6-5 and TRBJ2-7; either TRBD1 or TRBD2 may supply D (6 bases each). This sequence was found in an adult woman with HIV who was CMV-seropositive. The material sequenced was CD4+ T cells sorted from PBMCs after approximately 18-hour stimulation, taken from a patient who received antiretroviral therapy. CDR3 in amino acids: CASTAWGAEEQYF. CDR3 nucleotides: TGTGCCAGCACCGCGTGGGGGGCGGAAGAGCAGTACTTC.